Presented here are 23 T cell receptor beta chains from one specimen sequenced in a study of beta chain features in type 1 diabetes. Overall study results and limits: TCRB CDR3s were moderately but significantly shorter in Type 1 diabetes patients in all four CD4+ subsets.

Sequenced material consisted of expressed TCRB transcripts (all of the isolated RNA was reverse transcribed). Clones were read by immunoSEQ multiplex PCR, and TCRdb kept only the in-frame ones, dropping some. Of some 130,000 clones in the sample, 7% to 10% were seen once. These receptors lack a known antigen. Sequencing used central memory CD4+ T cells from blood. These receptors all stem from a man aged 30 to 39 with type 1 diabetes.

This chain links TRBV7-2 with TRBJ1-2; no definite D call. Looked up from germline, CDR1 is SGHTA and CDR2 is FQGNSA. V lost 3 bases to trimming and J lost 3 bases, with 14 bases between them. The CDR3 is 15 residues long. The CDR3 loop reads CASSFTLLVDYGYTF. CDR3 sequence (DNA): TGTGCCAGCAGCTTTACGTTATTAGTGGACTATGGCTACACCTTC.

This clone was found a few times. CDR3 nucleotide sequence: TGCGCCAGCAGCCAAGTCGGAGGGTTTAATTCACCCCTCCACTTT. Encoded protein: CASSQVGGFNSPLHF. The rearrangement uses TRBV4-3 and TRBJ1-6, with D unclear. V lost 1 base, J lost 6 bases, and 10 bases lay in between. Germline-derived CDR1 and CDR2 are LGHNA and YSLEER. The CDR3 totals 15 residues.

The rearrangement joins TRBV5-4 to TRBJ2-5; 13 positions match TRBD2. The CDR3 extends over 17 amino acids. The germline gives CDR1 SGHNT, CDR2 YYREEE (reference sequence). The trim removed 4 bases at V and 6 bases at J, leaving 12 bases unmatched. The CDR3 is CASSPRTSGGPVKTQYF. The CDR3 coding sequence is TGTGCCAGCAGCCCCAGGACTAGCGGGGGCCCTGTGAAGACCCAGTACTTC.

This clone was recorded a few times. The genes are TRBV7-9 and TRBJ1-2; the D gene is possibly TRBD1 (5 bases). This CDR3 spans 13 amino acids. V lost 6 bases to trimming and J lost 7 bases, with 15 bases between them. Looked up from germline, CDR1 is SEHNR and CDR2 is FQNEAQ (reference sequence). This chain's CDR3 is CASSHAGGSGYTF. Written as DNA, the CDR3 is TGTGCCAGCAGTCATGCTGGGGGGTCTGGCTACACCTTC.

The chain joins TRBV7-2 to TRBJ1-5, with D uncertain. CDR1 is SGHTA, CDR2 FQGNSA, per germline. Trimming stripped 2 bases from V and 6 bases from J, with 8 bases between. The CDR3 length is 13 residues. CDR3 nucleotide sequence: TGTGCCAGCAGCTTACAATCCGGTCAGCCCCAGCATTTT. This sequence encodes CASSLQSGQPQHF.

This chain joins TRBV11-2 and TRBJ2-5; D is perhaps TRBD1 (6 bases). This CDR3 contains 15 residues. Trimming removed 1 base at V and 5 bases at J, with 14 bases between. Germline V gene sequence: CDR1 SGHAT, CDR2 FQNNGV. CDR3: CASSLAGQPLETQYF. CDR3 DNA sequence: TGTGCCAGCAGCTTAGCCGGACAGCCACTGGAGACCCAGTACTTC. Looking up the rest from reference TRBV11-2 and TRBJ2-5 gives the full variable domain: EAGVAQSPRYKIIEKRQSVAFWCNPISGHATLYWYQQILGQGPKLLIQFQNNGVVDDSQLPKDRFSAERLKGVDSTLKIQPAKLEDSAVYLCASSLAGQPLETQYFGPGTRLLVL.

This clone was detected a few times. V is TRBV10-3 and J is TRBJ1-6; D is uncertain. Looked up from germline, CDR1 is ENHRY and CDR2 is SYGVKD. The ends were cut back, 5 bases at V and 7 bases at J, with 12 bases in the middle. The CDR3 spans 14 residues. The CDR3 loop is CAISSPSTNSPLHF. DNA for the CDR3: TGTGCCATCAGTTCCCCCTCCACAAATTCACCCCTCCACTTT.

The table lists this clone with a few counts. The V and J genes are TRBV7-3 and TRBJ2-3; 12 positions match TRBD2. This CDR3 has 16 amino acids. Germline CDR1 is SGHTA and CDR2 is FQGTGA. The junction had 8 bases not matched to a gene; V was cut back by 2 bases and J by 8 bases. CDR3 bases: TGTGCCAGCAGCTTAGGGTCCGGACTAGCGGGGACTACGCAGTATTTT. Translated: CASSLGSGLAGTTQYF.

This clone was counted only a few times. The chain employs TRBV19 and TRBJ2-3; 7 bases agree with TRBD2. V shed 1 base and J 4 bases; nucleotides not matched to a gene: 2. Germline V gene sequence: CDR1 LNHDA, CDR2 SQIVND (reference sequence). The CDR3 has 14 amino acids. In DNA, the CDR3 is TGTGCCAGTAGTATAGGGACTAGTTCAGATACGCAGTATTTT. Translation: CASSIGTSSDTQYF.

The CDR3 bases are TGTGCCAGCAGCGTAGATTCGGGAACTGAAGCTTTCTTT. Its translation: CASSVDSGTEAFF. The chain couples TRBV9 to TRBJ1-1; D not resolved. V gave up 0 bases and J gave up 5 bases, with 8 bases separating them. Germline assignment: CDR1 SGDLS and CDR2 YYNGEE. This CDR3 spans 13 amino acids.

The chain links TRBV5-4 to TRBJ1-2; 7 nucleotides agree with TRBD1. The germline CDR1 and CDR2 sequences are SGHNT and YYREEE (reference sequence). Trimming at V came to 1 base and at J to 4 bases, leaving 7 bases not matched to a gene. The CDR3 sequence is 15 residues long. CDR3 sequence reads: CASSLQDRATYGYTF. CDR3 coding DNA: TGTGCCAGCAGCTTGCAAGACAGGGCCACCTATGGCTACACCTTC.

The chain links TRBV7-2 to TRBJ2-5; tentatively, D is TRBD2 (6 bases). The CDR3 has 15 residues. The V end was cut by 2 bases, the J end by 6 bases, with 16 bases between. Germline CDR1 reads SGHTA; CDR2 reads FQGNSA. The CDR3, as DNA: TGTGCCAGCAGCTTAACATCGGAGGGACGACAGACCCAGTACTTC. This encodes CASSLTSEGRQTQYF.

This chain links TRBV9 with TRBJ1-6, with 7 bases that match TRBD1. There are 14 residues in the CDR3. V lost 3 bases and J lost 6; bases outside the gene matches: 3. CDR1 and CDR2 (germline): SGDLS, YYNGEE. In DNA form, the CDR3 reads TGTGCCAGCAGCGACCAGGGGGGTAATTCACCCCTCCACTTT. Translating it yields CASSDQGGNSPLHF. The complete variable domain, with remaining parts taken from reference TRBV9 and TRBJ1-6, reads DSGVTQTPKHLITATGQRVTLRCSPRSGDLSVYWYQQSLDQGLQFLIQYYNGEERAKGNILERFSAQQFPDLHSELNLSSLELGDSALYFCASSDQGGNSPLHFGNGTRLTVT.

This clone turned up a few times. This chain joins TRBV7-8 and TRBJ2-1, with D possibly being TRBD1 (5 bases). Trimming took off 0 bases at V and 11 bases at J, with 11 bases between the two ends. The CDR3 sequence is 13 residues long. The germline gives CDR1 SGHVS, CDR2 FQNEAQ. The CDR3 region is CASSLAFRVKQFF. The CDR3 bases are TGTGCCAGCAGCTTAGCGTTCAGGGTTAAGCAGTTCTTC.

This clone was seen only a few times. This chain connects TRBV4-1 to TRBJ2-1; D may be TRBD2 (6 bases). The CDR3 length is 14 residues. In germline, CDR1 is MGHRA, CDR2 YSYEKL. Between the trimmed V and J ends, which lost 3 bases and 7 bases, there was a span of 13 bases. CDR3 loop: CASSQDEGRNEQFF. CDR3 in DNA: TGCGCCAGCAGCCAGGACGAGGGGAGGAATGAGCAGTTCTTC.

The chain uses TRBV9 and TRBJ2-7; TRBD2 matches at 7 bases. The CDR3 is 15 amino acids. V was clipped by 0 bases and J by 0 bases; unmatched bases: 3. Per germline, CDR1 SGDLS and CDR2 YYNGEE. In DNA, the CDR3 is TGTGCCAGCAGCGTAGAAGCGGGGAGCTCCTACGAGCAGTACTTC. It translates to CASSVEAGSSYEQYF.

This clone was observed a handful of times. This CDR3 is CASSYSDRGYEQYF. CDR3 in DNA: TGTGCCAGCAGCTACAGCGACAGGGGATACGAGCAGTACTTC. The V gene is TRBV5-5, the J gene TRBJ2-7; 8 bases match TRBD1. The CDR3 is made up of 14 amino acids. Trimming at V came to 3 bases and at J to 4 bases, leaving 6 bases not matched to a gene. Per the germline V gene, CDR1 is SGHKS and CDR2 is YYEKEE (reference sequence).

The sample holds a few counts of this clone. The chain carries TRBV7-9 and TRBJ1-2, with no clear D. Deletions cut 5 bases from V and 5 bases from J, with 9 bases between. Germline lookup yields CDR1 SEHNR and CDR2 FQNEAQ (reference sequence). CDR3 length equals 12 residues. The CDR3 bases are TGTGCCAGCAGCCAGCCGGGATATGGCTACACCTTC. Translated: CASSQPGYGYTF.

This rearrangement joins TRBV5-6 to TRBJ2-1; no clear D. V lost 2 bases to trimming and J lost 6 bases, with 3 bases between them. This CDR3 is 11 amino acids long. Germline CDR1 SGHDT, CDR2 YYEEEE. The CDR3 sequence: CASSFINEQFF. CDR3 coding DNA: TGTGCCAGCAGCTTTATCAATGAGCAGTTCTTC. Filled out from reference TRBV5-6 and TRBJ2-1, the complete variable domain reads DAGVTQSPTHLIKTRGQQVTLRCSPKSGHDTVSWYQQALGQGPQFIFQYYEEEERQRGNFPDRFSGHQFPNYSSELNVNALLLGDSALYLCASSFINEQFFGPGTRLTVL.

DNA of the CDR3: TGTGCCAGCAGCCAAAGGACAGGGGACGAGCAGTACTTC. This codes for CASSQRTGDEQYF. This chain links TRBV4-2 with TRBJ2-7; 9 bases are shared with TRBD1. Germline assignment: CDR1 LGHNA and CDR2 YNFKEQ. The CDR3 runs 13 residues. Trimming cost V 2 bases and J 5 bases; bases outside gene matches: 1.

This clone was counted only a few times. The chain carries TRBV7-9 and TRBJ2-1; 11 nucleotides agree with TRBD2. V gave up 3 bases and J gave up 8 bases; unmatched junction bases: 6. The CDR3 totals 15 residues. In germline, CDR1 is SEHNR, CDR2 FQNEAQ (reference sequence). The CDR3 DNA is TGTGCCAGCAGCTTTAGCGGGGGGGCCTCGTATGAGCAGTTCTTC. Translation gives CASSFSGGASYEQFF.

This clone was counted a few times. V and J are TRBV6-5 and TRBJ2-7; 7 bases fit TRBD1. The CDR3 extends over 15 amino acids. The germline V gene has CDR1 MNHEY and CDR2 SVGAGI. With V trimmed by 5 bases and J by 5 bases, 12 bases remained unmatched. The CDR3 nucleotides are TGTGCCAGCAGTCGTAAGGGGGCTTCTTTGGACGAGCAGTACTTC. Its protein product is CASSRKGASLDEQYF.

This chain joins TRBV28 and TRBJ2-1; 10 positions agree with TRBD2. This CDR3 is built from 16 residues. V was clipped by 6 bases and J by 5 bases; unmatched bases: 10. CDR1 and CDR2 (germline): MDHEN, SYDVKM. For the CDR3, the DNA is TGTGCCAGCAGCTTTAGGGGTAGCGGGGGGCACAATGAGCAGTTCTTC. This codes for CASSFRGSGGHNEQFF.